This entry concerns a single TCR beta chain. These data are taken from a study of blood T cell repertoires in COVID-19. Across the study: Whether acute or convalescent, the COVID-19 samples came from the United States, Italy and Spain. PBMCs, B-cell-depleted T cells, or T cells provided the cDNA or gDNA that made up the material.

Methods used by the authors: Researchers report that nucleated cell counts were estimated from reference gene primer amplification. Assay: immunoSEQ multiplex PCR; the TCRdb copy retains only in-frame clones and omits some. The DNA gave D and trimming, while V, J and clone size come from that table. The sample records 300,000 or so clones, 85% to 90% being singletons. The V end was cut by 3 bases, the J end by 0 bases, with 13 bases between. This CDR3 spans 17 amino acids. From germline, CDR1 is SGHNT and CDR2 YYREEE (reference sequence). The clonotype comes from a man between 65 and 85 years old with acute or convalescent COVID-19. The V gene is TRBV5-4, the J gene TRBJ2-6; D not resolved. Input material: peripheral blood. CDR3 DNA sequence: TGTGCCAGCAGCTCCGGAGCCTCATTCTCTGGGGCCAACGTCCTGACTTTC. Its translation: CASSSGASFSGANVLTF.